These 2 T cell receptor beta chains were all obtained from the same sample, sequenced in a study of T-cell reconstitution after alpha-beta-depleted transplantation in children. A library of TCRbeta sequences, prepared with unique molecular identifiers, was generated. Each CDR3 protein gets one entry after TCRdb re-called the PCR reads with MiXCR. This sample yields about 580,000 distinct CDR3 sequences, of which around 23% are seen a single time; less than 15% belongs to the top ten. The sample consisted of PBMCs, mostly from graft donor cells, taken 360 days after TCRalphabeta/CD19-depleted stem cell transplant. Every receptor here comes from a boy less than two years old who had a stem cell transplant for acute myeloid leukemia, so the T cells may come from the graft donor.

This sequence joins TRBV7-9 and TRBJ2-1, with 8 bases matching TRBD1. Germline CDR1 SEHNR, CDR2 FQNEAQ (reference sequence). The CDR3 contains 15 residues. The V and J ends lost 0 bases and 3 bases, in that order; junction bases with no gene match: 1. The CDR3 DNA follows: TGTGCCAGCAGCTTAGCGGGACAGGTCTACAATGAGCAGTTCTTC. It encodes CASSLAGQVYNEQFF. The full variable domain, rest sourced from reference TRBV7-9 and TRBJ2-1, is DTGVSQNPRHKITKRGQNVTFRCDPISEHNRLYWYRQTLGQGPEFLTYFQNEAQLEKSRLLSDRFSAERPKGSFSTLEIQRTEQGDSAMYLCASSLAGQVYNEQFFGPGTRLTVL.

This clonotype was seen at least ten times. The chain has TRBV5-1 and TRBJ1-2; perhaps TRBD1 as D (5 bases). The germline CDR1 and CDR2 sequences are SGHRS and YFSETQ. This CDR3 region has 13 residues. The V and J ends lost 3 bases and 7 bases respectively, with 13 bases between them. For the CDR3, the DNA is TGCGCCAGCAGCTCGGATAGGGGTAGTGGCTACACCTTC. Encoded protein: CASSSDRGSGYTF.